The table lists the clone carrying this T cell receptor beta chain with many counts. The source of the sample is a study of tumor and adjacent non-tumor tissue in lung cancer. No cell sorting was done before RNA was extracted from the tissue. A modified ARM-PCR protocol with three rounds of nested PCR amplified TCRbeta. Using its own MiXCR run on the multiplex PCR reads, TCRdb lists one record per CDR3 protein. The table records 200,000 to 250,000 distinct CDR3 sequences, roughly 70% of them present only once. Germline CDR1 and CDR2: DFQATT and SNEGSKA (reference sequence). J lost 8 bases, V lost 6 bases, and 14 bases had no gene match. The CDR3 length is 15 residues.

The sequenced sample consisted of lung tumor tissue. The clonotype originates from a man aged 55 to 70 with non-small cell lung cancer. This rearrangement joins TRBV20-1 to TRBJ2-1; 9 bases fit TRBD2. The DNA for the CDR3 is TGCAGTGCCTTCGCTTTCGGGCGGGGGGGCTATGAGCAGTTCTTC. It codes for CSAFAFGRGGYEQFF.